The clone carrying this TCR beta chain was counted many times. As yet, its antigen is unknown. Construction of the TCR beta libraries employed iRepertoire HTBI primers in conjunction with Arm-PCR of CDR3 regions. TCRdb called the multiplex PCR reads again in MiXCR, with one record for every CDR3 protein. The table has 400,000 or so distinct CDR3 sequences, about 20% seen once; the top ten hold about a quarter. This entry is derived from a study of regulatory T cells in long-lasting Graves disease. Across the whole study: Patients met the persistent Graves' disease definition after over 5 years of antithyroid drugs with positive TSH receptor antibodies. General study points: There was favoring of TRBV28, TRBJ1-2 and TRBJ2-5 in persistent disease.

Trimming pared 2 bases from V and 0 bases from J, leaving 11 bases between. CDR3 length: 16 amino acids. Time point specified: persistent/refractory GD, antithyroid drugs over 5 years with positive TRAb. RNA extracted from PBMCs served as the sequencing template. The V gene is TRBV12-3 or TRBV12-4, the J gene TRBJ2-1; D is undetermined. The source was peripheral blood mononuclear cells (PBMCs), collected when the disease was refractory, from a patient treated with antithyroid drugs. This TCR came from a female donor with Graves disease. The chain's CDR3 is CASSLSSRSSYNEQFF. For the CDR3, the DNA is TGTGCCAGCAGTTTAAGCTCCCGCAGCTCCTACAATGAGCAGTTCTTC.